The 26 T cell receptor beta chains presented below share a single source sample, sequenced in a study of shared clonotypes between healthy human individuals. Here immunoSEQ multiplex PCR was the method, and the copy in TCRdb shows in-frame clones only, minus some. The sample yields 800,000 to 1,200,000 clones, around 78% seen once. The material sequenced was memory CD4+ T cells from PBMCs. The subset was: CD45RA-negative fraction. The receptors originated from a man younger than 35 in good health. Some clones in this sample may be carry-over from other donors' samples.

This clone was detected a few times. V and J are TRBV2 and TRBJ1-1, with a weak D call TRBD1 (5 bases). Between the trimmed V and J ends, which lost 6 bases and 3 bases, there was a span of 14 bases. Germline V lookup: CDR1 SNHLY, CDR2 FYNNEI. The CDR3 has 14 amino acids. The CDR3 DNA reads as TGTGCCAGCAGGGGGACCTCTCAGGACACTGAAGCTTTCTTT. Translating gives CASRGTSQDTEAFF. The full variable domain, with the rest looked up from reference TRBV2 and TRBJ1-1, is EPEVTQTPSHQVTQMGQEVILRCVPISNHLYFYWYRQILGQKVEFLVSFYNNEISEKSEIFDDQFSVERPDGSNFTLKIRSTKLEDSAMYFCASRGTSQDTEAFFGQGTRLTVV.

At least ten counts were recorded for this clone. This sequence joins TRBV11-2 and TRBJ1-1; D gene ambiguous. Per germline, CDR1 SGHAT and CDR2 FQNNGV. V dropped 3 bases and J dropped 5 bases, with 19 bases sitting between them. The CDR3 loop spans 16 amino acids. The DNA for the CDR3 is TGTGCCAGCAGCTTTGTAGCCCGACCTGGAGGGACTGAAGCTTTCTTT. Encoded protein: CASSFVARPGGTEAFF.

This chain joins TRBV14 and TRBJ2-3; 10 nucleotides agree with TRBD2. The CDR3 has 20 residues. The germline gives CDR1 SGHDN, CDR2 FVKESK. V trimming: 3 bases; J trimming: 5 bases; junction bases outside the gene matches: 20. For the CDR3, the DNA is TGTGCCAGCAGCCAGTTGTGGGCTAGCGGGAGTGATCTACAACTAGATACGCAGTATTTT. Its protein product is CASSQLWASGSDLQLDTQYF.

The chain carries TRBV21-1 and TRBJ2-7; the table assigns TRBD1, which was not confirmed against the DNA. TRBV21-1 has pseudogene status. The CDR3 is made up of 15 amino acids. For the CDR3, the DNA is TGTGCCAGCAGCAAGGTAGTATGGGTAGGGGACGAGCAGTACTTC. It specifies CASSKVVWVGDEQYF.

The chain employs TRBV28 and TRBJ2-2; tentative D call: TRBD2 (6 bases). The CDR3 sequence is 14 residues long. From germline, CDR1 is MDHEN and CDR2 SYDVKM. Trimming removed 5 bases from V and 4 bases from J, with 11 bases in between. CDR3 amino acids: CASSPGVGTGELFF. The CDR3, as DNA: TGTGCCAGCAGTCCGGGGGTGGGCACCGGGGAGCTGTTTTTT.

The chain links TRBV28 to TRBJ1-5, with D possibly matching TRBD1 (5 bases). The germline V gene has CDR1 MDHEN and CDR2 SYDVKM. Trimming cost V 4 bases and J 6 bases, with 7 bases left between them. The CDR3 consists of 12 residues. The CDR3 loop is CASSWGGQPQHF. CDR3 bases: TGTGCCAGCAGTTGGGGCGGTCAGCCCCAGCATTTT.

The chain combines TRBV18 with TRBJ1-3; D unresolved. The CDR3 spans 14 residues. Germline CDR1 KGHSH, CDR2 LQKENI. The V end lost 6 bases, the J end lost 1 base, and 10 bases lay between the germline ends. CDR3 region: CASSPDKSGNTIYF. CDR3 bases: TGTGCCAGCTCCCCTGACAAGTCTGGAAACACCATATATTTT.

The chain joins TRBV7-8 to TRBJ2-7, with D possibly being TRBD2 (5 bases). Germline V CDR1 and CDR2: SGHVS, FQNEAQ. This CDR3 is 14 amino acids long. Trimming stripped 0 bases from V and 2 bases from J, with 8 bases between. The CDR3 nucleotides read TGTGCCAGCAGCTTAGCGCCCGGGACCTACGAGCAGTACTTC. Translation: CASSLAPGTYEQYF.

This rearrangement joins TRBV15 to TRBJ2-1; maybe TRBD2 (5 bases). V was pared by 0 bases and J by 7 bases, with 22 bases between. Germline V lookup: CDR1 LNHNV, CDR2 YYDKDF (reference sequence). This CDR3 has 18 residues. Written as DNA, the CDR3 is TGTGCCACCAGCAGAGACAAAGTTGTAGCGCGAAACGTGAATGAGCAGTTCTTC. Its translation is CATSRDKVVARNVNEQFF. The whole variable domain, remainder taken from reference TRBV15 and TRBJ2-1, is DAMVIQNPRYQVTQFGKPVTLSCSQTLNHNVMYWYQQKSSQAPKLLFHYYDKDFNNEADTPDNFQSRRPNTSFCFLDIRSPGLGDTAMYLCATSRDKVVARNVNEQFFGPGTRLTVL.

This chain joins TRBV2 and TRBJ2-3; the match to TRBD1 covers 11 bases. V lost 4 bases and J lost 4; bases outside the gene matches: 4. The V gene's germline CDR1 is SNHLY and CDR2 FYNNEI. The CDR3 contains 15 residues. The CDR3 DNA sequence: TGTGCCAGCAGTGCGGGACAGGGGGGTGCAGATACGCAGTATTTT. It yields the protein CASSAGQGGADTQYF.

For the CDR3, the DNA is TGTGCCAGCAGCTCAACCTTAGCGGGAGGGCCAGAGACCCAGTACTTC. This gives the protein CASSSTLAGGPETQYF. V is TRBV11-3 and J is TRBJ2-5; 11 nucleotides agree with TRBD2. The CDR3 sequence is 16 residues long. The germline V gene encodes CDR1 SGHNT and CDR2 YENEEA. J gave up 4 bases and V 4 bases, and 8 bases lay outside the gene matches.

As regards this clone: The identical CDR3 is also encoded by other nucleotide sequences in the sample. This chain links TRBV5-1 with TRBJ1-4; tentatively, D is TRBD1 (5 bases). The V gene lost 4 bases and the J gene lost 3 bases, with 7 bases spanning the gap. The CDR3 extends over 13 amino acids. Germline V CDR1 and CDR2: SGHRS, YFSETQ. The chain's CDR3 is CASSAGPNEKLFF. CDR3 in DNA: TGCGCCAGCAGCGCGGGACCTAATGAAAAACTGTTTTTT.

The chain links TRBV2 to TRBJ2-7, with TRBD1 identical over 10 bases. The CDR3 length is 14 residues. Germline CDR1 reads SNHLY; CDR2 reads FYNNEI. After removal of 7 bases from V and 3 bases from J, the junction contained 6 bases not matched to a gene. The CDR3 DNA reads as TGTGCCAGCACTTCTGACAGGGGGCACTACGAGCAGTACTTC. This sequence encodes CASTSDRGHYEQYF.

V usage is TRBV2 and J usage is TRBJ2-2; D is possibly TRBD1 (6 bases). Per germline, CDR1 SNHLY and CDR2 FYNNEI. Trimming took off 5 bases at V and 2 bases at J, with 15 bases between the two ends. The CDR3 totals 16 residues. CDR3 protein: CASSPTGRQNTGELFF. The DNA of the CDR3 is TGTGCCAGCAGTCCAACAGGGCGGCAAAACACCGGGGAGCTGTTTTTT.

Worth noting for this clone: The same CDR3 can be traced to other DNA sequences in this sample. The V call is TRBV14, the J call TRBJ1-3, with a weak D call TRBD1 (5 bases). Germline loops: CDR1 SGHDN, CDR2 FVKESK. CDR3 length equals 13 residues. Trimming cost V 4 bases and J 4 bases, with 8 bases left between them. The CDR3: CASSPQGGNTIYF. CDR3 in DNA: TGTGCCAGCAGCCCTCAGGGCGGAAACACCATATATTTT.

The chain has TRBV28 and TRBJ1-6; TRBD1 matches 10 bases. Germline CDR1 is MDHEN and CDR2 is SYDVKM. The CDR3 is made up of 15 amino acids. The V segment lost 1 base and the J segment 9 bases; nucleotides outside the gene matches: 3. Here the CDR3 reads CASSLSRTGGSPLHF. In DNA, the CDR3 is TGTGCCAGCAGTTTATCAAGGACAGGGGGTTCACCCCTCCACTTT.

This clone was counted a single time. The chain carries TRBV28 and TRBJ2-7; 7 bases are a match to TRBD1. From germline, CDR1 is MDHEN and CDR2 SYDVKM. Trimming cost V 8 bases and J 1 base; bases outside gene matches: 8. This CDR3 region has 14 residues. CDR3 coding DNA: TGTGCCAGCCGAAATTCAGGGGGTTCCTACGAGCAGTACTTC. It encodes CASRNSGGSYEQYF. The whole variable domain, remainder taken from reference TRBV28 and TRBJ2-7, is DVKVTQSSRYLVKRTGEKVFLECVQDMDHENMFWYRQDPGLGLRLIYFSYDVKMKEKGDIPEGYSVSREKKERFSLILESASTNQTSMYLCASRNSGGSYEQYFGPGTRLTVT.

The chain uses TRBV2 and TRBJ2-4; perhaps TRBD2 as D (6 bases). Trimming pared 7 bases from V and 0 bases from J, leaving 10 bases between. The CDR3 sequence is 14 residues long. CDR1 is SNHLY and CDR2 is FYNNEI in the germline V gene. For the CDR3, the DNA is TGTGCCAGCACACGGGAGCTAGCCAAAAACATTCAGTACTTC. It codes for CASTRELAKNIQYF.

The chain has TRBV11-2 and TRBJ2-3, with D tentatively TRBD1 (5 bases). The CDR3 is 13 amino acids. From germline, CDR1 is SGHAT and CDR2 FQNNGV. Deletions cut 5 bases from V and 10 bases from J, with 16 bases between. The CDR3 coding sequence is TGTGCCAGCAGCCCAGCCCCAAGGGGTCCGCAGTATTTT. It yields the protein CASSPAPRGPQYF.

V is TRBV5-1 and J is TRBJ1-6; possibly TRBD1 for D (6 bases). Germline CDR1 SGHRS, CDR2 YFSETQ. Trimming removed 4 bases at V and 7 bases at J, with 12 bases between. CDR3 length: 14 amino acids. The CDR3, as DNA: TGCGCCAGCAGCGAGGGGGACCTAAATTCACCCCTCCACTTT. Amino acid sequence: CASSEGDLNSPLHF.

The chain is built from TRBV5-1 and TRBJ2-5; D not resolved. The V gene lost 7 bases and the J gene lost 1 base, with 14 bases spanning the gap. The CDR3 consists of 14 residues. Germline V gene lookup returns CDR1 SGHRS and CDR2 YFSETQ. For the CDR3, the DNA is TGCGCCAGCGCCCCGGACCCAGCCCAAGAGACCCAGTACTTC. Protein product: CASAPDPAQETQYF.

There are many counts of this clone. The chain is built from TRBV4-1 and TRBJ2-1; D not resolved. V lost 0 bases, J lost 7 bases, and 4 bases lay in between. Germline values: CDR1 MGHRA, CDR2 YSYEKL. CDR3 size: 12 residues. This CDR3 is CASSQELNEQFF. Here the CDR3 DNA reads TGCGCCAGCAGCCAAGAACTAAATGAGCAGTTCTTC.

The chain uses TRBV9 and TRBJ2-3; 12 bases are shared with TRBD2. From germline, CDR1 is SGDLS and CDR2 YYNGEE. After removal of 0 bases from V and 6 bases from J, the junction contained 5 bases not matched to a gene. This CDR3 is 16 amino acids long. The DNA for the CDR3 is TGTGCCAGCAGCGTAGGGACTAGCGGGAATCACGATACGCAGTATTTT. Translating gives CASSVGTSGNHDTQYF. Looking up the rest from reference TRBV9 and TRBJ2-3 gives the full variable domain: DSGVTQTPKHLITATGQRVTLRCSPRSGDLSVYWYQQSLDQGLQFLIQYYNGEERAKGNILERFSAQQFPDLHSELNLSSLELGDSALYFCASSVGTSGNHDTQYFGPGTRLTVL.

This chain joins TRBV7-9 and TRBJ2-1; 9 nucleotides line up with TRBD1. J gave up 4 bases and V 4 bases, and 5 bases lay outside the gene matches. This CDR3 has 15 amino acids. Germline V gene sequence: CDR1 SEHNR, CDR2 FQNEAQ (reference sequence). CDR3 amino acids: CASSSPGQGYNEQFF. The CDR3 DNA sequence: TGTGCCAGCAGCTCACCGGGACAGGGATACAATGAGCAGTTCTTC.

The CDR3 protein is CASSFASGSIVDTQYF. The DNA of the CDR3 is TGTGCCAGCAGTTTTGCTAGCGGCTCAATCGTGGATACGCAGTATTTT. The chain has TRBV27 and TRBJ2-3; 7 nucleotides line up with TRBD2. The length of the CDR3 is 16 residues. Germline trimming cut 3 bases from V and 6 bases from J; bases unmatched to any gene: 12. Germline V gene lookup returns CDR1 MNHEY and CDR2 SMNVEV (reference sequence).

The rearrangement joins TRBV18 to TRBJ2-3; 7 bases are shared with TRBD2. Germline V gene lookup returns CDR1 KGHSH and CDR2 LQKENI. The CDR3 has 15 residues. Trimming cost V 6 bases and J 2 bases; bases outside gene matches: 8. The CDR3 here is CASSYTSAVTDTQYF. For the CDR3, the DNA is TGTGCCAGCTCGTATACTAGCGCAGTCACAGATACGCAGTATTTT.